Reported below is one TCR beta chain. The record originates from a study of blood T cell repertoires in COVID-19. Study in general: T cells, B-cell-depleted T cells, or PBMCs supplied cDNA or gDNA.

V gave up 5 bases and J gave up 1 base; unmatched junction bases: 5. There are 15 residues in the CDR3. CDR1 is SGHTA, CDR2 FQGNSA, per germline. Clones were sequenced by immunoSEQ multiplex PCR, and TCRdb holds only the in-frame ones, with some missing. The data show about 140,000 clones, around 82% seen once. The receptor was derived from a man aged 40-49 years with acute COVID-19. The sequencing input was PBMCs or T cells enriched from blood (not recorded which). V gene TRBV7-2 combines with J gene TRBJ1-3; the match to TRBD1 covers 7 bases. CDR3: CASSNTGESGNTIYF. CDR3 DNA: TGTGCCAGCAGCAATACAGGGGAATCTGGAAACACCATATATTTT.